These 30 T cell receptor beta chains were all obtained from the same sample, sequenced in a study of T-cell reconstitution after alpha-beta-depleted transplantation in children. Unique molecular identifiers were incorporated during preparation of the TCRbeta library. TCRdb fed the PCR reads into MiXCR, producing one record per CDR3 protein. The table shows tens of thousands of distinct CDR3 sequences, with 15% to 20% occurring only once. The sample was PBMCs, mostly from graft donor cells, taken 60 days after TCRalphabeta/CD19-depleted stem cell transplant. All receptors come from a male patient aged 2-9 years who had a stem cell transplant for acute lymphoblastic leukemia, so the T cells may come from the graft donor.

This rearrangement joins TRBV12-3 or TRBV12-4 to TRBJ2-7, with D hard to call. The CDR3 is 11 amino acids. With 1 base removed from V and 6 bases from J, the gap between germline ends came to 4 bases. The CDR3 loop reads CASSLDGEQYF. The DNA for the CDR3 is TGTGCCAGCAGTTTAGATGGCGAGCAGTACTTC.

The CDR3 loop reads CAVVGGRKGTDTQYF. DNA of the CDR3: TGTGCCGTCGTGGGCGGGAGGAAGGGCACAGATACGCAGTATTTT. V and J are TRBV30 and TRBJ2-3, with TRBD2 matching 8 bases. Germline V lookup: CDR1 GTSNPN, CDR2 SVGIG (reference sequence). The CDR3 totals 15 residues. Trimming cost V 8 bases and J 1 base; bases outside gene matches: 11. The entire variable domain, with the rest obtained from reference TRBV30 and TRBJ2-3, is as follows: SQTIHQWPATLVQPVGSPLSLECTVEGTSNPNLYWYRQAAGRGLQLLFYSVGIGQISSEVPQNLSASRPQDRQFILSSKKLLLSDSGFYLCAVVGGRKGTDTQYFGPGTRLTVL.

In its sample, this clonotype was seen many times. This rearrangement joins TRBV20-1 to TRBJ2-1, with 11 bases aligning to TRBD2. The CDR3 sequence is 15 residues long. Germline V gene sequence: CDR1 DFQATT, CDR2 SNEGSKA (reference sequence). Trimming at V came to 3 bases and at J to 4 bases, leaving 5 bases not matched to a gene. CDR3 amino acids: CSASEGTSGYNEQFF. The CDR3 nucleotides are TGCAGTGCTAGTGAGGGGACTAGCGGATACAATGAGCAGTTCTTC.

The chain combines TRBV21-1 with TRBJ1-1. TRBV21-1 is flagged as a pseudogene. This CDR3 is built from 18 residues. The CDR3 here is CASSRNILPCKIVSEAFF. The CDR3 nucleotides read TGTGCCAGCAGCAGAAACATCCTCCCGTGCAAGATCGTATCTGAAGCTTTCTTT.

This clonotype was seen only a few times. This chain links TRBV4-2 with TRBJ2-5; D not certain. CDR1 is LGHNA and CDR2 is YNFKEQ in the germline V gene. V was trimmed by 4 bases and J by 5 bases, leaving 11 bases between them. The CDR3 totals 13 residues. CDR3 DNA: TGTGCCAGCAGCCGCTCCCCCGGGGAGACCCAGTACTTC. As protein: CASSRSPGETQYF.

This clonotype showed up just a few times. Compared with germline, one end of the junction differs, possibly owing to a read error. The chain uses TRBV11-2 and TRBJ1-5; no firm D call. Per the germline V gene, CDR1 is SGHAT and CDR2 is FQNNGV. This CDR3 region has 13 residues. The CDR3 nucleotides read TGTGCCAGCAGCTTAGATCCCAATAAGCCCCAGCATTTT. Translated, it gives CASSLDPNKPQHF.

This clonotype was counted ten times or more. The rearrangement uses TRBV10-2 and TRBJ2-2; 12 bases agree with TRBD2. J was trimmed by 5 bases and V by 2 bases; bases with no gene match: 3. There are 16 residues in the CDR3. Germline assignment: CDR1 WSHSY and CDR2 SAAADI. The CDR3 DNA reads as TGCGCCAGCAGTGAGAGACTAGCGGGAGCTACCGGGGAGCTGTTTTTT. Its protein is CASSERLAGATGELFF.

This clonotype has a handful of counts. The chain combines TRBV5-1 with TRBJ2-3; D is unresolved. Germline assignment: CDR1 SGHRS and CDR2 YFSETQ. Trimming left V 5 bases short and J 6 bases short, with 16 bases between. The CDR3 is 14 amino acids. CDR3 nucleotides: TGCGCCAGCAGTTCTGAGCTCCCCTCCGATACGCAGTATTTT. Protein: CASSSELPSDTQYF.

This clonotype has a handful of counts. The chain links TRBV12-3 or TRBV12-4 to TRBJ2-7, with 9 positions matching TRBD1. Trimming removed 4 bases from V and 2 bases from J; junction bases left unmatched: 9. This CDR3 is built from 16 residues. The CDR3 spells CASSSTPGTGTYEQYF. The CDR3 nucleotides read TGTGCCAGCAGTTCCACCCCCGGGACAGGGACCTACGAGCAGTACTTC.

This sequence joins TRBV28 and TRBJ1-4; D remains ambiguous. This CDR3 contains 14 residues. Germline V gives CDR1 MDHEN, CDR2 SYDVKM. Trimming cost V 6 bases and J 6 bases, with 14 bases left between them. The DNA of the CDR3 is TGTGCCAGCAGATCACCTAATCGACATGAAAAACTGTTTTTT. This translates into CASRSPNRHEKLFF.

At least ten counts were recorded for this clonotype. V usage is TRBV12-3 or TRBV12-4 and J usage is TRBJ1-5, with TRBD1 as a possible D gene (6 bases). V was cut by 5 bases and J by 5 bases, with 16 bases left in between. This CDR3 has 15 residues. CDR3 DNA: TGTGCCAGCAGTCCCCCTCGGGGGGCGGATCAGCCCCAGCATTTT. This codes for CASSPPRGADQPQHF.

Ten or more counts support this clonotype. The chain combines TRBV5-1 with TRBJ2-7, with a weak D call TRBD2 (6 bases). The germline V and J ends were trimmed by 3 bases and 6 bases, with 16 bases remaining between them. Germline lookup yields CDR1 SGHRS and CDR2 YFSETQ. The CDR3 runs to 14 residues. The CDR3 reads CASSWGGGKPEQYF. DNA of the CDR3: TGCGCCAGCAGCTGGGGCGGAGGGAAGCCCGAGCAGTACTTC.

The V call is TRBV25-1, the J call TRBJ1-2; 11 bases match TRBD1. Germline V gene sequence: CDR1 MGHDK, CDR2 SYGVNS. Trimming at V came to 6 bases and at J to 4 bases, leaving 4 bases not matched to a gene. The CDR3 length is 14 residues. CDR3 protein: CASRGQGGPYGYTF. The CDR3, as DNA: TGTGCCAGCAGGGGACAGGGGGGACCCTATGGCTACACCTTC.

This clonotype was recorded many times. The chain combines TRBV7-9 with TRBJ2-7; 11 bases agree with TRBD1. Germline CDR1 and CDR2: SEHNR and FQNEAQ (reference sequence). The J segment lost 3 bases and the V segment lost 4 bases, leaving 2 bases of the junction unmatched. CDR3 length: 14 amino acids. Here the CDR3 DNA reads TGTGCCAGCAGCTGGGACAGGGGGGTCTACGAGCAGTACTTC. Translation gives CASSWDRGVYEQYF.

This rearrangement joins TRBV5-1 to TRBJ1-1; no firm D call. Germline lookup yields CDR1 SGHRS and CDR2 YFSETQ. Trimming shortened V by 4 bases and J by 1 base, and 8 bases separated the two germline ends. The CDR3 sequence is 13 residues long. CDR3 sequence: CASSTGPNTEAFF. The CDR3 DNA sequence: TGCGCCAGCAGCACTGGACCGAACACTGAAGCTTTCTTT.

A few counts support this clonotype. The chain is built from TRBV15 and TRBJ2-5; D call uncertain. Germline V lookup: CDR1 LNHNV, CDR2 YYDKDF (reference sequence). The V end was cut by 1 base, the J end by 1 base, with 7 bases between. The CDR3 loop spans 14 amino acids. The DNA for the CDR3 is TGTGCCACCAGCAGAGGGGGAATCCAAGAGACCCAGTACTTC. Amino acid sequence: CATSRGGIQETQYF.

This chain connects TRBV6-2 or TRBV6-3 to TRBJ1-3; a possible D gene is TRBD1 (5 bases). This CDR3 comprises 15 residues. Germline V gives CDR1 MNHEY, CDR2 SVGEGT. Trimming took off 2 bases at V and 3 bases at J, with 11 bases between the two ends. The CDR3 region is CASSYGQVDGNTIYF. DNA for the CDR3: TGTGCCAGCAGTTACGGACAAGTCGATGGAAACACCATATATTTT.

This clonotype was counted a few times. The CDR3, as DNA: TGTGCCAGTAGGAACAGGGCTCGACAGACAGACAATCAGCCCCAGCATTTT. This encodes CASRNRARQTDNQPQHF. V usage is TRBV19 and J usage is TRBJ1-5; D is perhaps TRBD1 (6 bases). The CDR3 covers 17 residues. From germline, CDR1 is LNHDA and CDR2 SQIVND (reference sequence). V lost 6 bases and J 3 bases, leaving 21 bases between the germline ends.

This clonotype was observed a few times. This sequence joins TRBV15 and TRBJ1-3; D perhaps matches TRBD1 (5 bases). Per germline, CDR1 LNHNV and CDR2 YYDKDF (reference sequence). CDR3 length: 17 residues. V lost 0 bases and J lost 3, with 15 bases in between. The chain's CDR3 is CATSRDLVSGDGNTIYF. The CDR3 bases are TGTGCCACCAGCAGAGACCTGGTGTCGGGGGATGGAAACACCATATATTTT.

This clonotype has at least ten counts. The genes are TRBV10-1 and TRBJ2-5; tentative D call: TRBD2 (5 bases). The CDR3 consists of 13 residues. Per germline, CDR1 WNHNN and CDR2 SYGVQD (reference sequence). V shed 3 bases and J shed 13 bases, with 18 bases lying between them. CDR3 nucleotides: TGCGCCAGCAGTGACGGGCGGGCCCTCCCTCGGTACTTC. Protein product: CASSDGRALPRYF.

The chain combines TRBV28 with TRBJ2-2; no clear D. The CDR3 has 12 amino acids. CDR1 MDHEN and CDR2 SYDVKM come from the germline V gene. V was cut by 5 bases and J by 3 bases, with 4 bases left in between. As DNA, the CDR3 is TGTGCCAGCAGTCCTCACACCGGGGAGCTGTTTTTT. Translated, it gives CASSPHTGELFF.

This clonotype was detected many times. The chain links TRBV15 to TRBJ1-4; 9 nucleotides agree with TRBD1. There are 16 residues in the CDR3. Germline V lookup: CDR1 LNHNV, CDR2 YYDKDF (reference sequence). The J segment lost 8 bases and the V segment lost 0 bases, leaving 7 bases of the junction unmatched. The CDR3 sequence is CATSRDFGDRDEKLFF. The CDR3 coding sequence is TGTGCCACCAGCAGAGATTTTGGGGACAGGGACGAAAAACTGTTTTTT.

This clonotype came up many times. The rearrangement joins TRBV15 to TRBJ2-3, with 9 positions matching TRBD1. CDR1 and CDR2 (germline): LNHNV, YYDKDF (reference sequence). This CDR3 region has 16 residues. The ends lost 3 bases at V and 2 bases at J; junction bases unmatched: 6. The chain's CDR3 is CATSRFTGGSTDTQYF. The CDR3 DNA is TGTGCCACCAGCAGGTTTACAGGGGGCTCCACAGATACGCAGTATTTT.

This clonotype appeared many times. The chain carries TRBV12-3 or TRBV12-4 and TRBJ2-7; 8 bases line up with TRBD1. The ends lost 5 bases at V and 3 bases at J; junction bases unmatched: 6. The CDR3 runs 14 residues. Written as DNA, the CDR3 is TGTGCCAGCAGTAGGACAGGGCACATCTACGAGCAGTACTTC. Protein: CASSRTGHIYEQYF.

This clonotype turned up a few times. V and J are TRBV7-2 and TRBJ1-1, with 7 bases aligning to TRBD1. Trimming removed 3 bases from V and 2 bases from J; junction bases left unmatched: 3. Germline V lookup: CDR1 SGHTA, CDR2 FQGNSA. This CDR3 has 14 amino acids. The CDR3 here is CASSFDRVNTEAFF. The CDR3 DNA follows: TGTGCCAGCAGCTTCGACAGGGTCAACACTGAAGCTTTCTTT.

This clonotype was counted between two and nine times. This chain connects TRBV7-2 to TRBJ1-2; no clear D. The germline V gene has CDR1 SGHTA and CDR2 FQGNSA. The V end lost 2 bases, the J end lost 8 bases, and 12 bases lay between the germline ends. This CDR3 comprises 13 residues. CDR3: CASSLRRREGYTF. CDR3 DNA: TGTGCCAGCAGCTTAAGGCGGCGGGAGGGCTACACCTTC.

This clonotype has just a few counts. The chain combines TRBV2 with TRBJ2-1, with TRBD2 matching 10 bases. Per germline, CDR1 SNHLY and CDR2 FYNNEI. The CDR3 loop spans 16 amino acids. The junction had 5 bases not matched to a gene; V was cut back by 1 base and J by 5 bases. Written as DNA, the CDR3 is TGTGCCAGCAGTGAAGTCTTAACTAGCGGGGACAATGAGCAGTTCTTC. Protein product: CASSEVLTSGDNEQFF.

The V and J genes are TRBV7-9 and TRBJ1-1; 7 bases are a match to TRBD1. There are 14 residues in the CDR3. Per germline, CDR1 SEHNR and CDR2 FQNEAQ (reference sequence). J gave up 0 bases and V 5 bases, and 3 bases lay outside the gene matches. CDR3 coding DNA: TGTGCCAGCAGCCGACAGGGTTTGAACACTGAAGCTTTCTTT. It specifies CASSRQGLNTEAFF.

This clonotype was recorded a few times. The rearrangement uses TRBV10-1 and TRBJ1-1; no firm D call. The V gene's germline CDR1 is WNHNN and CDR2 SYGVQD (reference sequence). The CDR3 runs 15 residues. Trimming took off 4 bases at V and 2 bases at J, with 14 bases between the two ends. Written as DNA, the CDR3 is TGCGCCAGCAGTGTAGGTCTCGGCGGCAACACTGAAGCTTTCTTT. It is translated as CASSVGLGGNTEAFF.

This clonotype was observed many times. CDR3 residues: CASSQDHGQGAGKLFF. The CDR3 coding sequence is TGTGCCAGCAGCCAAGATCACGGACAGGGGGCGGGAAAACTGTTTTTT. V usage is TRBV4-2 and J usage is TRBJ1-4; the match to TRBD1 covers 11 bases. The germline gives CDR1 LGHNA, CDR2 YNFKEQ. V lost 0 bases, J lost 10 bases, and 7 bases stayed unmatched. This CDR3 is 16 amino acids long.